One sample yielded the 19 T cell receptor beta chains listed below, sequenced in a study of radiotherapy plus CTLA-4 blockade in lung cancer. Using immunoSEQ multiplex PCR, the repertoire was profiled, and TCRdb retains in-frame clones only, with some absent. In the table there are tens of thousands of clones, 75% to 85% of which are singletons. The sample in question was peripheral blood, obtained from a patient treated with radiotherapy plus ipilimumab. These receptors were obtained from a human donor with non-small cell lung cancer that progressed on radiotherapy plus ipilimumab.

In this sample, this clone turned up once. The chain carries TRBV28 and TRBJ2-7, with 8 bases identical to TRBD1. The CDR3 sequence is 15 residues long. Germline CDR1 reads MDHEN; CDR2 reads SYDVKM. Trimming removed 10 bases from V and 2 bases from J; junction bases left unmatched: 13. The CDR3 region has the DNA TGTGCCACCCTCCAGGGGGCACGGGGCCCCTACGAGCAGTACTTC. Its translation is CATLQGARGPYEQYF.

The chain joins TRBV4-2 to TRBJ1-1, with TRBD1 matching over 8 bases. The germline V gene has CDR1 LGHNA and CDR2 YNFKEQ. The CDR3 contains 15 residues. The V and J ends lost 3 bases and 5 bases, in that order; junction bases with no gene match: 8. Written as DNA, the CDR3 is TGTGCCAGCAGCCAGAGATCCGGGACAGGAACTGAAGCTTTCTTT. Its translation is CASSQRSGTGTEAFF.

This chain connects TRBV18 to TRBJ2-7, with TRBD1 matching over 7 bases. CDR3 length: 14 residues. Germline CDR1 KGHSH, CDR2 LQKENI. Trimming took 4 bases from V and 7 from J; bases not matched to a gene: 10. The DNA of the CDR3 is TGTGCCAGCTCACGACAGGGTTTGGGCGGAGAGCAGTACTTC. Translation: CASSRQGLGGEQYF.

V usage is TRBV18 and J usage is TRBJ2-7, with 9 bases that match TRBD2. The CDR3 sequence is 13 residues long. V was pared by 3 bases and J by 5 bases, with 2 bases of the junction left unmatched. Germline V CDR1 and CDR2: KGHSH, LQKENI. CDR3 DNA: TGTGCCAGCTCACCGGGACTAGCCAACGAGCAGTACTTC. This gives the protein CASSPGLANEQYF.

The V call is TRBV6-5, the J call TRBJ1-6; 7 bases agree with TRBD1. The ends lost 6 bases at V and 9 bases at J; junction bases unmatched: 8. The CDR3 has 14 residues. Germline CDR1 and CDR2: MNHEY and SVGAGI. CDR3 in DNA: TGTGCCAGCAGACCGGGACAGCAGATTTCACCCCTCCACTTT. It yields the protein CASRPGQQISPLHF.

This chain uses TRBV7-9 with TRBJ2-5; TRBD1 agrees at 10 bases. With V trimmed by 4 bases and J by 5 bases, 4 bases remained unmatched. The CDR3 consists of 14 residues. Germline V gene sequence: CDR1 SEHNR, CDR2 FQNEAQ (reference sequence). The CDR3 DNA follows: TGTGCCAGCAGCTCACGGACAGGGGGGGAGACCCAGTACTTC. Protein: CASSSRTGGETQYF.

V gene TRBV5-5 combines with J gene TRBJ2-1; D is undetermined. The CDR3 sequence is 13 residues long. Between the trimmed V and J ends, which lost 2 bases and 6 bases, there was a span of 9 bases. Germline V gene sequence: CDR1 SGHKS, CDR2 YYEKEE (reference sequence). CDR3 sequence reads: CASSFGGSNEQFF. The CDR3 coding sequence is TGTGCCAGCAGCTTCGGTGGAAGCAATGAGCAGTTCTTC.

DNA for the CDR3: TGTGCCAGCAGCCCCCAAAGAAATTCGGGGAACACTGAAGCTTTCTTT. Its protein product is CASSPQRNSGNTEAFF. J is TRBJ1-1 and V is TRBV5-4; D is ambiguous. The CDR3 contains 16 residues. Germline V gene sequence: CDR1 SGHNT, CDR2 YYREEE (reference sequence). Trimming removed 4 bases from V and 1 base from J, with 17 bases in between.

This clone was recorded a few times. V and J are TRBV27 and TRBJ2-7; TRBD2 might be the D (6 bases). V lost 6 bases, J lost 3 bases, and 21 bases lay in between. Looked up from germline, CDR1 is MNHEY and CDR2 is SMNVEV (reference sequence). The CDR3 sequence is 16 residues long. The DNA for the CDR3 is TGTGCCAGCAGATTACTAGCAGCGTCGAAGTTCTACGAGCAGTACTTC. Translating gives CASRLLAASKFYEQYF.

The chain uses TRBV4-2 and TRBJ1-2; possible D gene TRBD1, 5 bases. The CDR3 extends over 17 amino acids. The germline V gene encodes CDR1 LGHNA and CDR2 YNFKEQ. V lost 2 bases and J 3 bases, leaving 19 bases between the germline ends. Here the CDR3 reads CASSQLTSAPGDYGYTF. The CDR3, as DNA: TGTGCCAGCAGCCAACTTACCTCGGCCCCGGGGGACTATGGCTACACCTTC.

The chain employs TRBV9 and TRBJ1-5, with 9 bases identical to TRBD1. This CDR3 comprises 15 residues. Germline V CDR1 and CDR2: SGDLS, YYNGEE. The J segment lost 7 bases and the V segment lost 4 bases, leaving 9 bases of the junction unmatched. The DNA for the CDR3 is TGTGCCAGCAGCCCGGCCCGGGACAGGGACCAGCCCCAGCATTTT. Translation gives CASSPARDRDQPQHF.

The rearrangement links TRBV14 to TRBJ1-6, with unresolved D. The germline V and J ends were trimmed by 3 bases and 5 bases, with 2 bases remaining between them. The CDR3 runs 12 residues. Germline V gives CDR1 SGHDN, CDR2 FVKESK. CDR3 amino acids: CASSQHNSPLHF. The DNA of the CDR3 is TGTGCCAGCAGCCAGCATAATTCACCCCTCCACTTT.

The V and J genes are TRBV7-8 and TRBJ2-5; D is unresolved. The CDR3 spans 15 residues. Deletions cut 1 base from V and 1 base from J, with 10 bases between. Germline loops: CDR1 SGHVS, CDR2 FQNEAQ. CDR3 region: CASSLVRAIQETQYF. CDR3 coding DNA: TGTGCCAGCAGCTTAGTTAGGGCGATCCAAGAGACCCAGTACTTC.

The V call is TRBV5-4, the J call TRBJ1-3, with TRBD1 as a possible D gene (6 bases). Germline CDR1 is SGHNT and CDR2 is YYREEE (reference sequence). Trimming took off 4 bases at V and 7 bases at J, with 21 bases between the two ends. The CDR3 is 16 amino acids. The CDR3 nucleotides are TGTGCCAGCAGCGCGCCGGGACGCCGAGGGGGGAACACCATATATTTT. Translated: CASSAPGRRGGNTIYF.

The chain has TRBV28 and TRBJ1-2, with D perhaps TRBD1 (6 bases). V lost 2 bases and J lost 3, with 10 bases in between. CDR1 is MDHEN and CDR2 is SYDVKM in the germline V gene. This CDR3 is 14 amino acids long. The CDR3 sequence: CASSLGQFDYGYTF. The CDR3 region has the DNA TGTGCCAGCAGTTTAGGACAGTTCGACTATGGCTACACCTTC.

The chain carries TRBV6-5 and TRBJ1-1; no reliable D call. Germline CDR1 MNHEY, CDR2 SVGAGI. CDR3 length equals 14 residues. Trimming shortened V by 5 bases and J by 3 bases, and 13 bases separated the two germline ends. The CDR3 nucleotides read TGTGCCAGCAGTACCCTTGAGAGGGACACTGAAGCTTTCTTT. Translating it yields CASSTLERDTEAFF.

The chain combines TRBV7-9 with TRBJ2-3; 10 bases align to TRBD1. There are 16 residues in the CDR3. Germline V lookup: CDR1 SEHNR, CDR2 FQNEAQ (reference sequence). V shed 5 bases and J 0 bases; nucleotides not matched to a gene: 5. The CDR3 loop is CASSLGQGGSTDTQYF. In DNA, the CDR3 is TGTGCCAGCAGCCTTGGACAGGGGGGTAGCACAGATACGCAGTATTTT.

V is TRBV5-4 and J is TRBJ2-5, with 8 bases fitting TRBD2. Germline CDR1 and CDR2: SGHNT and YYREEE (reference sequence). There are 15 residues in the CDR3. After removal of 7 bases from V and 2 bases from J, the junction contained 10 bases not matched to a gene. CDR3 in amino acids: CASRLRAGGQETQYF. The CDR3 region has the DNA TGTGCCAGCCGGCTTAGGGCGGGGGGTCAAGAGACCCAGTACTTC.

The CDR3 loop is CASSLAGTGPDTQYF. The CDR3 nucleotides read TGTGCCAGCAGCTTGGCCGGGACAGGGCCAGATACGCAGTATTTT. The chain uses TRBV5-8 and TRBJ2-3, with 9 positions matching TRBD1. V shed 0 bases, J shed 4 bases, and the junction held 3 bases outside the gene matches. Germline CDR1 is SGHTS and CDR2 is YDEGEE. This CDR3 has 15 residues.